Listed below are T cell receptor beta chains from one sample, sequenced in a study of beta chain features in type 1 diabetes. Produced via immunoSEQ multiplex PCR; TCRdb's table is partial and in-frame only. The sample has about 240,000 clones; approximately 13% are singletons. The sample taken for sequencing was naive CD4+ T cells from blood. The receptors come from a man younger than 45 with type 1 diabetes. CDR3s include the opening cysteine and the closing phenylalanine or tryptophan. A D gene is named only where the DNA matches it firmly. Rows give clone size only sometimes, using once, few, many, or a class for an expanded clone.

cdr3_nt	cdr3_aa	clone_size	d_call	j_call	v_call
TGTGCCGTCACCTCCGGGACAGCCTTCGGAAACACCATATATTTT	CAVTSGTAFGNTIYF	.	TRBD1	TRBJ1-3	TRBV6-1
TGTGCCATCAGTGATGTCTCCAGGGGGCAGGGCACTGAAGCTTTCTTT	CAISDVSRGQGTEAFF	few	TRBD1	TRBJ1-1	TRBV10-3
TGTGCCAGCGGAGATCAGCCCCAGCATTTT	CASGDQPQHF	.	.	TRBJ1-5	TRBV6-6
TGCAGCACCGGGGGGGGGTTCACAGATACGCAGTATTTT	CSTGGGFTDTQYF	few	TRBD2	TRBJ2-3	TRBV29-1
TGTGCCAGCTCTAAGGAGGCAGGAGCTAACTATGGCTACACCTTC	CASSKEAGANYGYTF	.	.	TRBJ1-2	TRBV11-1
TGTGCCAGCAGTTTATCGGACAGGGCCTATGGCTACACCTTC	CASSLSDRAYGYTF	.	TRBD1	TRBJ1-2	TRBV28
TGCAGCGTCCTCCCCATTGGTGGAAGAGGGAGTACAAAACTGTTTTTT	CSVLPIGGRGSTKLFF	.	.	TRBJ1-4	TRBV29-1
TGTGCCAGCAGCCAAGCTCAGGGCAATCAGCCCCAGCATTTT	CASSQAQGNQPQHF	.	.	TRBJ1-5	TRBV14
TGTGCCATCAGTGATTTAGCGGGGGGCCGCGGTGAGCAGTTCTTC	CAISDLAGGRGEQFF	few	TRBD2	TRBJ2-1	TRBV10-3
TGCGCCAGCAGCCTTCGGACTAGCGGGAGAGACAATGAGCAGTTCTTC	CASSLRTSGRDNEQFF	few	TRBD2	TRBJ2-1	TRBV4-1
TGTGCCTGGAGTCCCAGTACTAACTATGGCTACACCTTC	CAWSPSTNYGYTF	few	.	TRBJ1-2	TRBV30
TGTGCCAGCAGTACCAGGTCCCAGGGGGGGCAGTACTTC	CASSTRSQGGQYF	few	.	TRBJ2-7	TRBV27
TGTGCCAGCAGGCCGAGCGGGGGACAATGGACAGATACGCAGTATTTT	CASRPSGGQWTDTQYF	few	TRBD2	TRBJ2-3	TRBV25-1
TGTGCCAGTAGTGCGGGACTAGTCAAAAACATTCAGTACTTC	CASSAGLVKNIQYF	.	TRBD2	TRBJ2-4	TRBV19
TGTGCCAGCAGACCCGACAGGGGCGGTGGCTACACCTTC	CASRPDRGGGYTF	.	TRBD1	TRBJ1-2	TRBV27
TGCAGCATCAAAGACAGGGTCCAAGAGACCCAGTACTTC	CSIKDRVQETQYF	.	TRBD1	TRBJ2-5	TRBV29-1
TGTGCCAGCAGCGTATCGGCGGGGGACTTCCAAGAGACCCAGTACTTC	CASSVSAGDFQETQYF	.	TRBD2	TRBJ2-5	TRBV9
TGTGCCAGCAGTGGAGGGATCTATGGCTACACCTTC	CASSGGIYGYTF	.	.	TRBJ1-2	TRBV6-1